This TCR beta chain originates from a study of T cell repertoires in cytomegalovirus infection. A single record per CDR3 protein comes from TCRdb applying MiXCR to the reads. The repertoire includes roughly 300,000 distinct CDR3 sequences, roughly 23% of them detected once, and 11% to 15% sits in the top ten. V lost 5 bases and J lost 9, with 17 bases in between. Germline V gene data show CDR1 as MNHEY and CDR2 as SVGEGT. The CDR3 sequence is 13 residues long. The source material was PBMCs. This chain connects TRBV6-2 or TRBV6-3 to TRBJ2-7, with D possibly TRBD1 on 5 matching bases. This clonotype originated in a human donor in good health (CMV status not recorded). Some clones in this sample may be carry-over from other donors' samples. CDR3: CASSTGHLRGQYF. CDR3 DNA: TGTGCCAGCAGTACCGGACACCTAAGGGGGCAGTACTTC.